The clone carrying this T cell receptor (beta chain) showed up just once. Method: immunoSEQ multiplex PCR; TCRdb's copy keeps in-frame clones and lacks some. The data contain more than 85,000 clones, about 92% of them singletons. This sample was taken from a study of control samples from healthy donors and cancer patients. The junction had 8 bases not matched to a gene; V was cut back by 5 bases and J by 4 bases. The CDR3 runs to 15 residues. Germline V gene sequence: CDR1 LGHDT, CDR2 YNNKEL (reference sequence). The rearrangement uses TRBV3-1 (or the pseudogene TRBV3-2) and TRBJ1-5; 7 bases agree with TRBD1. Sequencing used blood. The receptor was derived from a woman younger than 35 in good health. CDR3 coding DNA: TGTGCCAGCAGCTCAGGGGGGGGCCAGAATCAGCCCCAGCATTTT. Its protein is CASSSGGGQNQPQHF.